The clone carrying this T cell receptor beta chain has at least ten counts. What it binds is not known. These data originate in a study of read filtering for tumor transcriptome and immune sequencing. Overall study: By R-ISS, stages I, II and III held approximately 8, 16 and 7 patients.

Molecular barcoded adaptors covering alpha/delta and beta/gamma chains were used on roughly 400 ng RNA. TCRdb re-called the reads through MiXCR, storing one row per CDR3 protein. Among about 40,000 distinct CDR3 sequences listed, roughly an eighth were seen once. Study-wide points: The CD138-negative fraction was mixed bone marrow immune cells, not pure T cells.

CDR3 size: 15 residues. In germline, CDR1 is SNHLY, CDR2 FYNNEI. The V gene end was trimmed by 6 bases and the J gene end by 2 bases; junction bases not matched to a gene: 2. The sequence was obtained from a donor at least 40 years old with multiple myeloma. This chain links TRBV2 with TRBJ2-1; 12 nucleotides agree with TRBD2. Material for sequencing was a population of CD138-negative cells sorted from bone marrow. The CDR3 protein is CASRGTSGPYNEQFF. The CDR3 coding sequence is TGTGCCAGCAGGGGGACTAGCGGGCCCTACAATGAGCAGTTCTTC.